What follows describes a single T cell receptor (beta chain). It was 5'RACE with constant-segment primers that produced the TCR alpha and TCR beta cDNA libraries, which carried sample barcodes and UMIs. One entry per CDR3 protein results from TCRdb running MiXCR on the 5' RACE reads. The table includes 250,000 to 300,000 distinct CDR3 sequences, more than 15% detected once. This sample is drawn from a study of T-cell memory formation after mild COVID-19. Germline assignment: CDR1 SEHNR and CDR2 FQNEAQ (reference sequence). The CDR3 sequence is 14 residues long. Trimming stripped 3 bases from V and 5 bases from J, with 11 bases between.

Input material: PBMCs or a T cell subset sorted from them (not recorded which). This sequence joins TRBV7-9 and TRBJ1-5, with a weak D call TRBD1 (5 bases). The TCR comes from a man between 18 and 29 years old who had mild COVID-19 (a few samples of this study predate the infection). Cell type and time point are not known. In DNA, the CDR3 is TGTGCCAGCAGCTTGGCAGGGAATGATCAGCCCCAGCATTTT. It codes for CASSLAGNDQPQHF.